Presented here are 24 T cell receptor beta chains from one specimen sequenced in a study of blood T cell repertoires in COVID-19. Measured with immunoSEQ multiplex PCR; TCRdb has only the in-frame clones, and not every one. The table lists some 330,000 clones, under 95% of them singletons. Sequenced: PBMCs or T cells enriched from blood (not recorded which). All receptors derive from a woman in her thirties who had recovered from COVID-19.

V and J are TRBV27 and TRBJ2-1; TRBD2 agrees at 16 bases. This CDR3 comprises 18 residues. Trimming took 0 bases from V and 2 from J; bases not matched to a gene: 1. Germline V gene lookup returns CDR1 MNHEY and CDR2 SMNVEV (reference sequence). The CDR3 region has the DNA TGTGCCAGCAGTTTATCGGGACTAGCGGGAGGGCCCTACAATGAGCAGTTCTTC. It codes for CASSLSGLAGGPYNEQFF.

The V and J genes are TRBV5-5 and TRBJ1-1, with unresolved D. The germline V gene encodes CDR1 SGHKS and CDR2 YYEKEE (reference sequence). The CDR3 length is 14 residues. V dropped 4 bases and J dropped 3 bases, with 13 bases sitting between them. The CDR3 coding sequence is TGTGCCAGCAGCCGTGGAGGTTTGGACACTGAAGCTTTCTTT. Translation: CASSRGGLDTEAFF.

The V gene is TRBV5-4, the J gene TRBJ2-3; 8 bases fit TRBD1. Germline CDR1 is SGHNT and CDR2 is YYREEE (reference sequence). The CDR3 contains 15 residues. V trimming: 4 bases; J trimming: 2 bases; junction bases outside the gene matches: 6. The CDR3 sequence: CASSKPQGATDTQYF. CDR3 bases: TGTGCCAGCAGCAAGCCCCAGGGGGCCACAGATACGCAGTATTTT.

The chain carries TRBV4-3 and TRBJ2-3; a possible D gene is TRBD1 (7 bases). There are 17 residues in the CDR3. From germline, CDR1 is LGHNA and CDR2 YSLEER. V gave up 0 bases and J gave up 5 bases, with 18 bases separating them. CDR3 nucleotides: TGCGCCAGCAGCCAAGATCAGGGGGGCGGGACTGGAGATACGCAGTATTTT. This gives the protein CASSQDQGGGTGDTQYF.

This clone was picked up one time. Other DNA sequences in this specimen translate into the identical CDR3. The rearrangement uses TRBV30 and TRBJ1-2; tentatively, D is TRBD1 (6 bases). The germline gives CDR1 GTSNPN, CDR2 SVGIG (reference sequence). The V end was cut by 0 bases, the J end by 7 bases, with 6 bases between. The CDR3 is 11 amino acids. The CDR3: CAWSVGGGYTF. The CDR3 DNA follows: TGTGCCTGGAGTGTAGGGGGTGGCTACACCTTC.

The chain recombines TRBV4-1 with TRBJ1-1; no firm D call. The CDR3 is made up of 17 amino acids. Germline assignment: CDR1 MGHRA and CDR2 YSYEKL. V was cut by 4 bases and J by 0 bases, with 18 bases left in between. CDR3 sequence reads: CASSPRSLEAMNTEAFF. In DNA form, the CDR3 reads TGCGCCAGCAGCCCCAGATCGTTGGAGGCAATGAACACTGAAGCTTTCTTT.

The gene calls are TRBV29-1 and TRBJ2-2, with D perhaps matching TRBD2 (6 bases). Germline V gene data show CDR1 as SQVTM and CDR2 as ANQGSEA. The ends were cut back, 7 bases at V and 1 base at J, with 10 bases in the middle. This CDR3 region has 13 residues. CDR3 bases: TGCAGCGCCATCGGGGGGAACACCGGGGAGCTGTTTTTT. This codes for CSAIGGNTGELFF.

The rearrangement joins TRBV5-1 to TRBJ1-2; D may be TRBD1 (6 bases). This CDR3 has 14 amino acids. Trimming removed 4 bases at V and 8 bases at J, with 18 bases between. Germline V gives CDR1 SGHRS, CDR2 YFSETQ. In DNA form, the CDR3 reads TGCGCCAGCAGCCTACCAACAGGGAGAGGCGGCTACACCTTC. It specifies CASSLPTGRGGYTF.

This chain joins TRBV7-9 and TRBJ1-5; D is unclear. The ends were cut back, 3 bases at V and 4 bases at J, with 7 bases in the middle. CDR3 length: 13 residues. Germline V CDR1 and CDR2: SEHNR, FQNEAQ (reference sequence). The CDR3 protein is CASSFTLNQPQHF. The CDR3 DNA reads as TGTGCCAGCAGCTTTACCCTAAATCAGCCCCAGCATTTT.

The rearrangement joins TRBV7-2 to TRBJ1-4; 8 bases agree with TRBD1. V gave up 6 bases and J gave up 3 bases; unmatched junction bases: 6. Germline assignment: CDR1 SGHTA and CDR2 FQGNSA. This CDR3 has 15 residues. The CDR3 spells CASSQTGGPNEKLFF. The CDR3 DNA sequence: TGTGCCAGCAGTCAAACAGGGGGTCCTAATGAAAAACTGTTTTTT.

The V gene is TRBV5-1, the J gene TRBJ2-3; 8 bases agree with TRBD2. The CDR3 extends over 16 amino acids. CDR1 SGHRS and CDR2 YFSETQ come from the germline V gene. J was trimmed by 4 bases and V by 4 bases; bases with no gene match: 11. CDR3 region: CASSGGAGTRADTQYF. CDR3 bases: TGCGCCAGCAGCGGGGGGGCCGGGACTAGAGCAGATACGCAGTATTTT.

The gene calls are TRBV6-5 and TRBJ1-6; 9 bases fit TRBD1. V shed 4 bases and J 6 bases; nucleotides not matched to a gene: 4. CDR3 length: 15 residues. CDR1 MNHEY and CDR2 SVGAGI come from the germline V gene. This CDR3 reads CASSLTGGVNSPLHF. The CDR3, as DNA: TGTGCCAGCAGTTTGACAGGGGGAGTTAATTCACCCCTCCACTTT.

The V call is TRBV19, the J call TRBJ1-1, with TRBD1 as a possible D gene (6 bases). The CDR3 extends over 14 amino acids. Per the germline V gene, CDR1 is LNHDA and CDR2 is SQIVND (reference sequence). Between the trimmed V and J ends, which lost 6 bases and 5 bases, there was a span of 16 bases. DNA for the CDR3: TGTGCCAGTAGCTCCAGGGGCCAAGGGACTGAAGCTTTCTTT. It translates to CASSSRGQGTEAFF.

For the CDR3, the DNA is TGTGCCTGGAGTGTACGGGGGACAGGGAGTCTCTACGAGCAGTACTTC. Protein product: CAWSVRGTGSLYEQYF. The chain carries TRBV30 and TRBJ2-7; 9 bases agree with TRBD1. Germline V gene data show CDR1 as GTSNPN and CDR2 as SVGIG (reference sequence). With V trimmed by 0 bases and J by 3 bases, 9 bases remained unmatched. This CDR3 is built from 16 residues.

The chain couples TRBV10-3 to TRBJ1-2; 8 nucleotides match TRBD1. The CDR3 sequence is 13 residues long. CDR1 and CDR2 (germline): ENHRY, SYGVKD. J lost 5 bases, V lost 10 bases, and 9 bases had no gene match. CDR3 loop: CASLKGQDYGYTF. In DNA, the CDR3 is TGTGCCAGCCTAAAGGGACAGGATTATGGCTACACCTTC.

The V and J genes are TRBV5-4 and TRBJ1-1; D is undetermined. Germline V gene sequence: CDR1 SGHNT, CDR2 YYREEE (reference sequence). The CDR3 runs to 12 residues. Trimming left V 4 bases short and J 3 bases short, with 7 bases between. CDR3 sequence reads: CASSPRDTEAFF. DNA for the CDR3: TGTGCCAGCAGCCCCCGAGACACTGAAGCTTTCTTT.

The J gene is TRBJ2-7, the V gene TRBV28, with D perhaps matching TRBD2 (6 bases). V lost 2 bases and J lost 6, with 20 bases in between. The length of the CDR3 is 16 residues. Germline V gene sequence: CDR1 MDHEN, CDR2 SYDVKM. The CDR3 DNA sequence: TGTGCCAGCAGTTTAGAAAAGCGGGTCTTTGGGGGCGAGCAGTACTTC. Its protein is CASSLEKRVFGGEQYF.

The chain joins TRBV5-6 to TRBJ2-2, with D perhaps matching TRBD1 (5 bases). Between the trimmed V and J ends, which lost 2 bases and 4 bases, there was a span of 12 bases. This CDR3 contains 15 residues. Per the germline V gene, CDR1 is SGHDT and CDR2 is YYEEEE. Here the CDR3 reads CASSFGQGPTGELFF. For the CDR3, the DNA is TGTGCCAGCAGCTTTGGTCAGGGCCCCACCGGGGAGCTGTTTTTT.

This sequence joins TRBV19 and TRBJ1-4; unclear D gene. The germline V and J ends were trimmed by 7 bases and 8 bases, with 17 bases remaining between them. The CDR3 totals 14 residues. Germline CDR1 reads LNHDA; CDR2 reads SQIVND (reference sequence). The CDR3 protein is CASTPTGVGEKLFF. The CDR3 DNA reads as TGTGCCAGTACCCCGACGGGAGTAGGGGAAAAACTGTTTTTT.

This chain uses TRBV5-4 with TRBJ2-1, with D maybe TRBD2 (6 bases). This CDR3 region has 15 residues. Germline V gives CDR1 SGHNT, CDR2 YYREEE (reference sequence). Trimming stripped 4 bases from V and 7 bases from J, with 18 bases between. The CDR3 is CASSLGSGARNEQFF. The CDR3 DNA reads TGTGCCAGCAGCCTCGGGTCGGGAGCGAGAAATGAGCAGTTCTTC.

The chain has TRBV5-4 and TRBJ2-5; 8 nucleotides agree with TRBD2. The CDR3 is 14 residues long. Germline CDR1 SGHNT, CDR2 YYREEE (reference sequence). V was clipped by 2 bases and J by 7 bases; unmatched bases: 7. The CDR3 sequence is CASSFGGGPGTQYF. The CDR3 DNA reads TGTGCCAGCAGCTTCGGGGGGGGTCCGGGGACCCAGTACTTC.

This sequence joins TRBV11-2 and TRBJ2-1; no clear D. CDR1 and CDR2 (germline): SGHAT, FQNNGV. Trimming took 1 base from V and 8 from J, leaving 12 bases between them. The CDR3 covers 14 residues. CDR3 coding DNA: TGTGCCAGCAGCTTAGGTCAGGCCTTGGATGAGCAGTTCTTC. Encoded protein: CASSLGQALDEQFF.

In its sample, this clone was seen a few times. The V call is TRBV7-2, the J call TRBJ2-1; 8 bases align to TRBD2. CDR3 length equals 15 residues. Germline lookup yields CDR1 SGHTA and CDR2 FQGNSA. J lost 4 bases, V lost 4 bases, and 6 bases had no gene match. CDR3 sequence: CASSSTSGPYNEQFF. CDR3 sequence (DNA): TGTGCCAGCAGCTCCACTAGCGGCCCTTACAATGAGCAGTTCTTC.

The V gene is TRBV19, the J gene TRBJ2-3, with 7 bases fitting TRBD1. CDR1 LNHDA and CDR2 SQIVND come from the germline V gene (reference sequence). Losses at the gene ends were 6 bases for V and 0 bases for J; bases not matched to a gene: 9. The length of the CDR3 is 16 residues. The CDR3 here is CASSPGTATSTDTQYF. The CDR3 DNA sequence: TGTGCCAGTAGCCCCGGGACAGCCACTAGCACAGATACGCAGTATTTT.